The 10 T cell receptor beta chains given below trace back to one sample, sequenced in a study of vaccination and CD4 T cells after COVID-19. Their recognized antigens are unknown. Described treatment: roughly 11-day PBMC culture with coronavirus spike peptide pools or control peptides (ViraFEST assay). Sequence data for DNA of cultured CD4+ T cells were generated by the Oncomine TCR Beta short-read assay. Each CDR3 protein is one row after TCRdb ran MiXCR on the PCR reads. The sample has around 4,800 distinct CDR3 sequences; around 80% are singletons. The sample was CD4+ T cells from blood, cultured in vitro. These receptor sequences come from a human donor who had recovered from COVID-19.

The chain has TRBV20-1 and TRBJ2-7, with no clear D. Germline V gene sequence: CDR1 DFQATT, CDR2 SNEGSKA (reference sequence). The V gene lost 4 bases and the J gene lost 1 base, with 8 bases spanning the gap. This CDR3 comprises 12 residues. CDR3 in amino acids: CSATGLSYEQYF. As DNA, the CDR3 is TGCAGTGCTACAGGCCTATCCTACGAGCAGTACTTC.

In nucleotides, the CDR3 is TGTGCCAGCCTAACTCCTTGGACAGGGAGGCCGAATAACTATGGCTACACCTTC. Its translation is CASLTPWTGRPNNYGYTF. J is TRBJ1-2 and V is TRBV6-1; 8 bases fit TRBD1. There are 18 residues in the CDR3. Germline trimming cut 8 bases from V and 1 base from J; bases unmatched to any gene: 18. CDR1 is MNHNS and CDR2 is SASEGT in the germline V gene.

The chain employs TRBV12-3 or TRBV12-4 and TRBJ1-2, with D possibly TRBD1 on 6 matching bases. Trimming cost V 3 bases and J 6 bases, with 14 bases left between them. The CDR3 loop spans 14 amino acids. CDR3 in amino acids: CASSFGGAGHGYTF. The CDR3 DNA reads TGTGCCAGCAGTTTCGGGGGCGCTGGCCATGGCTACACCTTC.

The chain has TRBV20-1 and TRBJ1-2; 9 positions agree with TRBD1. Germline-derived CDR1 and CDR2 are DFQATT and SNEGSKA (reference sequence). Germline trimming cut 6 bases from V and 4 bases from J; bases unmatched to any gene: 9. The CDR3 sequence is 14 residues long. DNA for the CDR3: TGCAGTGCCAAGGGACAGGGAGAGGCCTATGGCTACACCTTC. This sequence encodes CSAKGQGEAYGYTF.

CDR3 sequence: CASSIQTGPYGYTF. The CDR3 DNA is TGTGCCAGCAGTATACAGACAGGGCCCTATGGCTACACCTTC. The chain has TRBV12-3 or TRBV12-4 and TRBJ1-2; TRBD1 aligns across 7 bases. CDR3 size: 14 residues. V lost 5 bases and J lost 4; bases outside the gene matches: 7.

The chain joins TRBV7-2 to TRBJ2-3; the D gene is possibly TRBD1 (5 bases). The CDR3 runs 16 residues. V lost 4 bases and J lost 0, with 14 bases in between. Per germline, CDR1 SGHTA and CDR2 FQGNSA. CDR3 DNA: TGTGCCAGCAGCTCCCTGGGGCCCACTAGCACAGATACGCAGTATTTT. Translation gives CASSSLGPTSTDTQYF. The full variable domain, its missing parts supplied by reference TRBV7-2 and TRBJ2-3, is GAGVSQSPSNKVTEKGKDVELRCDPISGHTALYWYRQSLGQGLEFLIYFQGNSAPDKSGLPSDRFSAERTGGSVSTLTIQRTQQEDSAVYLCASSSLGPTSTDTQYFGPGTRLTVL.

The chain joins TRBV27 to TRBJ1-6; 7 positions match TRBD1. There are 16 residues in the CDR3. In germline, CDR1 is MNHEY, CDR2 SMNVEV (reference sequence). V trimming: 0 bases; J trimming: 14 bases; junction bases outside the gene matches: 13. The CDR3: CASSLSRGALGATLHF. DNA of the CDR3: TGTGCCAGCAGTTTATCCAGGGGGGCCCTAGGAGCAACCCTCCACTTT.

The chain combines TRBV7-3 with TRBJ2-2, with a possible D match to TRBD2 (5 bases). This CDR3 contains 14 residues. Trimming stripped 4 bases from V and 5 bases from J, with 11 bases between. Germline V gene sequence: CDR1 SGHTA, CDR2 FQGTGA. CDR3 sequence reads: CASSSGGGTGELFF. CDR3 in DNA: TGTGCCAGCAGCTCCGGAGGAGGTACCGGGGAGCTGTTTTTT.

This chain links TRBV20-1 with TRBJ1-1; a weak D match, TRBD1 (5 bases). The CDR3 contains 17 residues. Trimming took 6 bases from V and 3 from J, leaving 26 bases between them. The germline CDR1 and CDR2 sequences are DFQATT and SNEGSKA (reference sequence). The CDR3 region is CSAGQAGVRYSDTEAFF. The CDR3 DNA sequence: TGCAGTGCCGGCCAAGCGGGGGTCCGTTACTCGGACACTGAAGCTTTCTTT.

The chain is built from TRBV20-1 and TRBJ2-7; D is possibly TRBD1 or TRBD2 (5 bases each). In germline, CDR1 is DFQATT, CDR2 SNEGSKA (reference sequence). V gave up 6 bases and J gave up 2 bases, with 14 bases separating them. The CDR3 consists of 13 residues. CDR3 amino acids: CSAHRDGTYEQYF. The DNA for the CDR3 is TGCAGTGCCCACCGGGACGGAACCTACGAGCAGTACTTC.